This TCR beta chain was identified during a study of blood T cell repertoires in COVID-19. Study-wide context: COVID-19 samples from acute and convalescent phases originated in the United States, Italy and Spain.

Generated by immunoSEQ multiplex PCR, the TCRdb table keeps only in-frame clones and is missing some. Seen here are about 300,000 clones, 88% observed once, and the top ten hold approximately 1.6%. CDR1 is MNHEY, CDR2 SVGAGI, per germline. This CDR3 is built from 15 residues. Losses at the gene ends were 6 bases for V and 4 bases for J; bases not matched to a gene: 10. Sequences were obtained from peripheral blood. This TCR derives from a woman aged 25-40 years with COVID-19, enrolled during active disease. The chain has TRBV6-5 and TRBJ1-2; 8 positions match TRBD1. CDR3 bases: TGTGCCAGCAGCCCAACGACAGGGGCGGTCTATGGCTACACCTTC. It is translated as CASSPTTGAVYGYTF.